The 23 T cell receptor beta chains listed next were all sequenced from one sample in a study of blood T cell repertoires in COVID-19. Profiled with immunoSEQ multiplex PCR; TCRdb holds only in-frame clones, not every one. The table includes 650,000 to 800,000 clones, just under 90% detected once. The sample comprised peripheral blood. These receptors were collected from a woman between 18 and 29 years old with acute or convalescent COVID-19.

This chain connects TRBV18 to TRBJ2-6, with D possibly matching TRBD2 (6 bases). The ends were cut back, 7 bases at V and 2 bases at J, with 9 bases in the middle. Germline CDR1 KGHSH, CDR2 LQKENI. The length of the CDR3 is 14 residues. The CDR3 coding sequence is TGTGCCAGCTGGCGGGGAGCTGGGGCCAACGTCCTGACTTTC. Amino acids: CASWRGAGANVLTF.

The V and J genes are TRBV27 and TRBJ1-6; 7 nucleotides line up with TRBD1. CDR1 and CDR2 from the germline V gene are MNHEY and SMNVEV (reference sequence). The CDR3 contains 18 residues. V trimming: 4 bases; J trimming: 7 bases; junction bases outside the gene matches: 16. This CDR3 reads CASSSFSPTGKENSPLHF. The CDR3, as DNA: TGTGCCAGCAGTTCCTTCAGCCCGACAGGGAAGGAGAATTCACCCCTCCACTTT.

CDR3 in amino acids: CASSLVLQVEQFF. CDR3 DNA: TGTGCCAGCAGCTTAGTACTGCAAGTTGAGCAGTTCTTC. The chain couples TRBV7-2 to TRBJ2-1; no clear D gene. CDR3 length equals 13 residues. Per germline, CDR1 SGHTA and CDR2 FQGNSA. With 1 base removed from V and 9 bases from J, the gap between germline ends came to 10 bases.

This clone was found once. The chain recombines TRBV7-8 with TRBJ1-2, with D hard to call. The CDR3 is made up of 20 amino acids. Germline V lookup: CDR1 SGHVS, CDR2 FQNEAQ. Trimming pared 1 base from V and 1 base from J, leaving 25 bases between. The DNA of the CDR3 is TGTGCCAGCAGCTTAGGGACCCTCAATCGACGGACTGAGATTAACTATGGCTACACCTTC. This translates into CASSLGTLNRRTEINYGYTF.

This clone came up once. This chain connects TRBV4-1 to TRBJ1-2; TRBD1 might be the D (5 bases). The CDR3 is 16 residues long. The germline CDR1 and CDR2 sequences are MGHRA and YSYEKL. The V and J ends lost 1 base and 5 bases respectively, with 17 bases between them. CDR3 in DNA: TGCGCCAGCAGCCAAGCTGCGTGGATGGGGCTTTATGGCTACACCTTC. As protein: CASSQAAWMGLYGYTF.

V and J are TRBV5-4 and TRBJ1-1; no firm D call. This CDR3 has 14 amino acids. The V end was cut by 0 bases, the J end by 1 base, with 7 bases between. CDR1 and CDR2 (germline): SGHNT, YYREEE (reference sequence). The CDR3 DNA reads TGTGCCAGCAGCTTGGTGGCAGAGAACACTGAAGCTTTCTTT. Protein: CASSLVAENTEAFF.

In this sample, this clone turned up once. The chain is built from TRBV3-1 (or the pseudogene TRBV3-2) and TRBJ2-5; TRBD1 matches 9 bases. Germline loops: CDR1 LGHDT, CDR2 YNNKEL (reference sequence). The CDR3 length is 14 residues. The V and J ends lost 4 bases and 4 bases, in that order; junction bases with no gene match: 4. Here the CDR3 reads CASSRTGAGETQYF. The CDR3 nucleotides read TGTGCCAGCAGCCGGACAGGGGCTGGAGAGACCCAGTACTTC.

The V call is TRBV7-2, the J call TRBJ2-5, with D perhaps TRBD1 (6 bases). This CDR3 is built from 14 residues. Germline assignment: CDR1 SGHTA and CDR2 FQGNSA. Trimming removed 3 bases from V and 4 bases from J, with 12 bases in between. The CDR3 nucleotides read TGTGCCAGCAGCTTGTTCACAGGGCGAGAGACCCAGTACTTC. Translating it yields CASSLFTGRETQYF. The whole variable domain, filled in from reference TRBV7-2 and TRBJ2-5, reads GAGVSQSPSNKVTEKGKDVELRCDPISGHTALYWYRQSLGQGLEFLIYFQGNSAPDKSGLPSDRFSAERTGGSVSTLTIQRTQQEDSAVYLCASSLFTGRETQYFGPGTRLLVL.

CDR3 in DNA: TGTGCCAGCAGCTCCGGAGGTTGGGAAAAACTGTTTTTT. Amino acids: CASSSGGWEKLFF. The V call is TRBV5-6, the J call TRBJ1-4, with no clear D. CDR3 length: 13 residues. V lost 3 bases and J lost 8, with 11 bases in between. Germline CDR1 and CDR2: SGHDT and YYEEEE.

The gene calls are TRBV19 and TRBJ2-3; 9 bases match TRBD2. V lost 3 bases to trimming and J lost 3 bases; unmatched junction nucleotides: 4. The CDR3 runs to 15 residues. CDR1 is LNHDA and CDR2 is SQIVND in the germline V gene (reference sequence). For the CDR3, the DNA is TGTGCCAGTAGTATGGTAGCGGGGGAGACAGATACGCAGTATTTT. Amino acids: CASSMVAGETDTQYF.

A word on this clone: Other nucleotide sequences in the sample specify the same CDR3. The CDR3 region has the DNA TGTGCCAGCTCACCACTCCGGGACTCCTACGAGCAGTACTTC. Its protein product is CASSPLRDSYEQYF. The V call is TRBV18, the J call TRBJ2-7, with D perhaps TRBD2 (5 bases). The CDR3 length is 14 residues. Germline V gives CDR1 KGHSH, CDR2 LQKENI. With 1 base removed from V and 0 bases from J, the gap between germline ends came to 7 bases.

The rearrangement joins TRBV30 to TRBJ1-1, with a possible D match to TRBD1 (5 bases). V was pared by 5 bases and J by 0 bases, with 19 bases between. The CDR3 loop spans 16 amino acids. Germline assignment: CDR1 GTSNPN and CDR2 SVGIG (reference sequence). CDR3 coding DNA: TGTGCCTGGGGGGAGGGGCAATTTCCCATGAACACTGAAGCTTTCTTT. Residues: CAWGEGQFPMNTEAFF.

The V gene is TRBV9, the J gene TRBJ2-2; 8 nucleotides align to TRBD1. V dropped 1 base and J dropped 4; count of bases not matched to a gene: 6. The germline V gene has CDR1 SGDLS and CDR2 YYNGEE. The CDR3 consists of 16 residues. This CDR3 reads CASSVTGQGSTGELFF. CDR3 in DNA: TGTGCCAGCAGCGTAACCGGACAGGGCAGCACCGGGGAGCTGTTTTTT.

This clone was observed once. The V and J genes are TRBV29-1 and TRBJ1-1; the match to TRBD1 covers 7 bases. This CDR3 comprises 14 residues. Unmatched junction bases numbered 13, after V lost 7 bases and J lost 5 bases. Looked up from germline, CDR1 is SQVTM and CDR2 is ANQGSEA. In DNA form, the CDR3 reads TGCAGCGCACCCTTCCCGCGCAGGGGGACTGAAGCTTTCTTT. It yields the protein CSAPFPRRGTEAFF.

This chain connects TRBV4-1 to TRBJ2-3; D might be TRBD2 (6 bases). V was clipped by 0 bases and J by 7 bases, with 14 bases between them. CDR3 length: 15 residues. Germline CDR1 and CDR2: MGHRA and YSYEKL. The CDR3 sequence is CASSQEGRGAYTQYF. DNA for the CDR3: TGCGCCAGCAGCCAAGAGGGGCGGGGTGCATATACGCAGTATTTT.

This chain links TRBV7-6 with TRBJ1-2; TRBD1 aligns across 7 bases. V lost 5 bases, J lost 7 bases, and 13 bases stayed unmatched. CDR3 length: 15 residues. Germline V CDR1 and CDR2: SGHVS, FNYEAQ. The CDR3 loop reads CASSQGGQGDFGYTF. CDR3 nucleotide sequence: TGTGCCAGCAGCCAAGGGGGGCAGGGGGATTTTGGCTACACCTTC.

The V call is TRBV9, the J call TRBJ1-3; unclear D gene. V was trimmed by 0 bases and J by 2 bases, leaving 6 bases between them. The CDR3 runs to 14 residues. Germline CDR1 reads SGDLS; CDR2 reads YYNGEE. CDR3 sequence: CASSVAGAGNTIYF. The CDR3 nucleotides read TGTGCCAGCAGCGTAGCCGGGGCTGGAAACACCATATATTTT.

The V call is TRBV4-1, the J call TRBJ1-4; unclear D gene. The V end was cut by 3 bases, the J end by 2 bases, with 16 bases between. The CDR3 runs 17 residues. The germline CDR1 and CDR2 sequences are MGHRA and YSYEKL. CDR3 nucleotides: TGCGCCAGCAGCCAGGGGATTAGGAGGGAGACTAATGAAAAACTGTTTTTT. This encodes CASSQGIRRETNEKLFF.

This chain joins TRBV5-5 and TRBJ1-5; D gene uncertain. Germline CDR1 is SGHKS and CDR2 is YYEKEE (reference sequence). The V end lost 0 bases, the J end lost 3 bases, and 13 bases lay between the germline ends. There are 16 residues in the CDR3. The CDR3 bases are TGTGCCAGCAGCTTGGGGAGGGCCATCATCAATCAGCCCCAGCATTTT. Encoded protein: CASSLGRAIINQPQHF.

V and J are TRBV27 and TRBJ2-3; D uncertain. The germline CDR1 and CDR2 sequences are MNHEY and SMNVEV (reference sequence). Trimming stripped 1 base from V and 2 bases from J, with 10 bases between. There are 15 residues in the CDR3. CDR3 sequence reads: CASSLLARYTDTQYF. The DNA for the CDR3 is TGTGCCAGCAGTTTATTAGCCCGTTACACAGATACGCAGTATTTT.

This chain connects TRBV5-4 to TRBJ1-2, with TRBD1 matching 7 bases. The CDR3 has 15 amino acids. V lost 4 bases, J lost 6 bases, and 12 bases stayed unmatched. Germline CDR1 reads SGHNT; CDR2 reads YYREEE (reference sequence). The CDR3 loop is CASSPVLGTDDGYTF. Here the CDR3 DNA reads TGTGCCAGCAGCCCGGTACTAGGGACAGACGATGGCTACACCTTC. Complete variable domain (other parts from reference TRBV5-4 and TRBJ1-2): ETGVTQSPTHLIKTRGQQVTLRCSSQSGHNTVSWYQQALGQGPQFIFQYYREEENGRGNFPPRFSGLQFPNYSSELNVNALELDDSALYLCASSPVLGTDDGYTFGSGTRLTVV.

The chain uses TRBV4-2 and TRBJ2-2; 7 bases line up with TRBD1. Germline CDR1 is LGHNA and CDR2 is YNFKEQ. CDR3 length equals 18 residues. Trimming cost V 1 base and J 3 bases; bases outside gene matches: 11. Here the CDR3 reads CASSQVGLGTAYTGELFF. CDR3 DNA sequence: TGTGCCAGCAGCCAAGTTGGTCTCGGGACAGCTTACACCGGGGAGCTGTTTTTT.

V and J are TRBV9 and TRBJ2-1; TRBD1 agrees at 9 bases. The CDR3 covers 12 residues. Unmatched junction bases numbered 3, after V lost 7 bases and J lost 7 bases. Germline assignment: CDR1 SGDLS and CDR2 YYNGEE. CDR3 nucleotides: TGTGCCAGCGACAGGGGGGGGAATGAGCAGTTCTTC. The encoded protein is CASDRGGNEQFF.